This T cell receptor beta chain was profiled in a study of blood T cells in healthy people across ages (dated by TCRdb to the mid-2010s). With regard to the full study: In model experiments, roughly one uniquely barcoded TCR beta cDNA molecule per two T cells was captured by template switching. The study measured age-related changes in TCR beta repertoire diversity using deep sequencing normalized with unique cDNA molecular identifiers. The donors were divided into four age groups: young (average roughly 15 years), middle-aged (almost 40), aged (approximately 62) and long-lived (about 79). The study analyzed two additional independent replicas of 1 million unique cDNA reads from the same blood draw for two donors, one aged 18 to 30 and one aged 80 or older.

The library came from 5' RACE. The instrument given in TCRdb is Illumina HiSeq 2500. A second PCR of about 6 to 11 cycles was run with a J-beta primer mix and a sample-barcoded 5' primer. A template-switch 5' adaptor carrying 12 random nucleotides introduced a unique molecular identifier onto each TCR beta cDNA molecule. At least 2.5 million CDR3-containing paired-end reads were obtained from each sample. First-strand cDNA synthesis was performed from all RNA using the Mint cDNA synthesis kit, with priming by a TRBC-specific oligonucleotide. All cDNA was treated with uracil-DNA glycosylase and then went through a first 18-cycle PCR with the universal primers M1SS and BC2_uni_R. The paper's processing steps were these. Normalization of each sample was performed by random selection of 1 million high-quality reads, each carrying a distinct molecular identifier. Reads sharing molecular identifiers were discarded rather than binned into consensus sequences. MiTCR, run with a Q25 quality threshold and the strictest error-elimination algorithm, handled CDR3 identification, clonotype clustering and error correction. Lower-bound total TCR beta diversity was estimated with a nonparametric unseen species model using Euler transformation. TCRdb cleaned the public reads at Q25 with fastp, built clones with MiXCR and kept in-frame beta chains. Merged by CDR3 protein, the rows form single entries marked with the most common genes and DNA. The V and J calls were determined by TCRdb, not by the authors. The sample includes roughly 1,000,000 distinct CDR3 sequences, with almost 25% observed a single time. Approximately 0.7% of the sample is taken by the ten largest.

The donors were 40 or so Caucasian individuals from Russia, aged roughly 6 to 90 years, who were systemically healthy. Roughly 10 milliliters of peripheral blood were collected from each donor into EDTA-treated Vacutainer tubes. PBMCs were isolated by Ficoll-Paque density-gradient centrifugation, with at least 6.5 million obtained per sample. Total RNA was extracted from PBMCs with Trizol reagent, with at least 6 micrograms obtained per sample. The percentages of naive CD45RAhigh/CD27high T cells were determined by flow cytometry on a PBMC aliquot from every donor. What the study reported, not specific to this receptor: Estimates of total diversity based on one million sequenced T cells were regarded as lower bounds and as underestimates. The CMV infection status of donors was not known, potentially confounding age-related changes in expanded clonotypes. Since profiling was done on bulk unsorted PBMCs, naive and antigen-experienced compartments could not be conclusively compared. Observed TCR beta diversity correlated strongly with the percentage of naive T cells measured by flow cytometry. Observed TCR beta diversity per million T cells fell roughly linearly with age, and a significant reduction was already apparent by age roughly 40. Compared with the aged group, the long-lived group had more naive CD4+ T cells, fewer expanded clones and increased TCR diversity, suggesting age selection.

In regard to this clonotype: What this receptor recognizes is not known. The input lacks base qualities; no much larger clone sits a single base away.

According to the germline V gene, CDR1 reads SGHTA and CDR2 reads FQGTGA. V was cut back by 6 bases and J by 3 bases, leaving a gap of 11 bases between them. The CDR3 contains 13 residues, cysteine and phenylalanine counted. The kept DNA is CDR3 alone, 39 bases in frame from the first base. This sample was also put to use in a study of T cells of mothers and their children. As noted in the second study: Donors were nine systemically healthy Caucasian individuals: three mothers and their six children. cDNA synthesis consumed the entire amount of extracted RNA, loaded at around 1.5 ug RNA in each 15 ul reaction. In the second PCR, sample barcodes and 2-4 random nucleotides were introduced via the M1S primer. Over 8 million TCR beta CDR3 reads came from each mother, compared with around 3 million reads from each child. In both related and unrelated pairs, thymic selection shapes the output of TCR recombination in a similar way, with inherited differences having only a minor effect. Normalized repertoire overlap was always slightly but never significantly higher in related than unrelated mother-child pairs. No persistent microchimeric T cell clones were found, with a detection sensitivity of roughly 92 clones per million clonotypes. In the study, deep NGS was used to compare the TCR beta repertoires of mothers and children, and features distinguishing related mother-child pairs from unrelated individuals were sought. The mean age was around 40 +/- 4 years for the mothers and around 11 +/- 4 years for the children. Libraries were sequenced on Illumina HiSeq 2000 with 100+100 nt paired-end reads after adapter ligation with NEBNext reagents. To prevent cross-contamination, the mother and child libraries were prepared a month apart and were sequenced in separate runs. Each donor had between about 450,000 and 2,100,000 distinct TCR beta clonotypes identified. Naive TCR beta clonotypes were estimated from low-frequency clonotypes matched to each donor's FACS-determined naive share, without sorting.

The chain joins TRBV7-3 to TRBJ2-5; the D region possibly corresponds to TRBD2 (5 bases align). The sequence was collected from a girl between 2 and 10 years old in good health. Sequences were obtained from blood. The CDR3 here reads CASRASSEETQYF. In nucleotide form, the sequence is TGTGCCAGCAGGGCTAGCTCGGAAGAGACCCAGTACTTC.